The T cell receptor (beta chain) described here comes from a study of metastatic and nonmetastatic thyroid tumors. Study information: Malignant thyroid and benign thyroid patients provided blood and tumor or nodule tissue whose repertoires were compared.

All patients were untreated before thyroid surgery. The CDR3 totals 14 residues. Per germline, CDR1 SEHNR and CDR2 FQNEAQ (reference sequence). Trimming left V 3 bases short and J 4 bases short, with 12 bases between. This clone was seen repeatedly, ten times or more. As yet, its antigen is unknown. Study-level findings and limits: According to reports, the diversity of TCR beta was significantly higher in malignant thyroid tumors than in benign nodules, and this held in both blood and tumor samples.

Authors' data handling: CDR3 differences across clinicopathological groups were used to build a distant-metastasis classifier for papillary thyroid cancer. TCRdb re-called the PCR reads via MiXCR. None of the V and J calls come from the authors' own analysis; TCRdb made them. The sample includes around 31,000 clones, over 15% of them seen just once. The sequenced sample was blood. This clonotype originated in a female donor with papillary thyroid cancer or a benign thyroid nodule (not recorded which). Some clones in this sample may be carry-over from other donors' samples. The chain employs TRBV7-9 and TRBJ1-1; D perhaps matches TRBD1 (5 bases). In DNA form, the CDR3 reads TGTGCCAGCAGCTTCCAGGGATCATTCACTGAAGCTTTCTTT. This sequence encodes CASSFQGSFTEAFF.